This entry lists 20 T cell receptor beta chains sequenced from one sample in a study of cytomegalovirus exposure and HLA in healthy donors. Primers for the PCR totalled 60 Vbeta and 13 Jbeta. Data came from immunoSEQ multiplex PCR; TCRdb stores just in-frame clones and leaves some out. There are approximately 37,000 clones in the sample; approximately 86% occur only once, and roughly 10% lies in the top ten. The sequenced sample consisted of PBMCs. The source of these receptors is a woman under 30 in good health and CMV-seropositive.

V is TRBV15 and J is TRBJ1-2; D is ambiguous. Germline CDR1 and CDR2: LNHNV and YYDKDF (reference sequence). V lost 6 bases and J lost 0, with 11 bases in between. The CDR3 is 14 residues long. CDR3 region: CATSLFPSNYGYTF. DNA for the CDR3: TGTGCCACCAGTTTGTTCCCCTCTAACTATGGCTACACCTTC. Complete variable domain (other parts from reference TRBV15 and TRBJ1-2): DAMVIQNPRYQVTQFGKPVTLSCSQTLNHNVMYWYQQKSSQAPKLLFHYYDKDFNNEADTPDNFQSRRPNTSFCFLDIRSPGLGDTAMYLCATSLFPSNYGYTFGSGTRLTVV.

V and J are TRBV4-3 and TRBJ1-5; 10 bases are shared with TRBD1. Germline-derived CDR1 and CDR2 are LGHNA and YSLEER. Trimming took 4 bases from V and 7 from J; bases not matched to a gene: 7. The CDR3 is 15 residues long. The CDR3 loop is CASSPRTGGVQPQHF. CDR3 in DNA: TGCGCCAGCAGCCCCCGGACAGGGGGAGTACAGCCCCAGCATTTT.

The V gene is TRBV10-3, the J gene TRBJ2-7, with a possible D match to TRBD2 (7 bases). In germline, CDR1 is ENHRY, CDR2 SYGVKD. Trimming took off 4 bases at V and 2 bases at J, with 12 bases between the two ends. This CDR3 has 14 amino acids. As DNA, the CDR3 is TGTGCCATCAGTGGTAAGGGGGGGACCTACGAGCAGTACTTC. Translated: CAISGKGGTYEQYF.

This clone appeared once. The rearrangement uses TRBV10-2 and TRBJ1-5; D remains unclear. Germline CDR1 WSHSY, CDR2 SAAADI. This CDR3 has 14 residues. Trimming took off 5 bases at V and 5 bases at J, with 13 bases between the two ends. The CDR3 region is CASSPIWADQPQHF. In DNA form, the CDR3 reads TGCGCCAGCAGTCCAATATGGGCTGATCAGCCCCAGCATTTT.

The chain uses TRBV7-2 and TRBJ2-7; 8 bases align to TRBD1. Germline CDR1 reads SGHTA; CDR2 reads FQGNSA. After removal of 4 bases from V and 0 bases from J, the junction contained 17 bases not matched to a gene. The CDR3 covers 19 residues. For the CDR3, the DNA is TGTGCCAGCAGCTATCTGAGGGACAGGCCTCCACTCGCCTCCTACGAGCAGTACTTC. It encodes CASSYLRDRPPLASYEQYF.

This clone has just a few counts. The genes are TRBV18 and TRBJ2-5; 8 bases are a match to TRBD1. The J call may be incorrect, as the DNA end agrees better with TRBJ2-7. CDR3 length: 16 amino acids. Looked up from germline, CDR1 is KGHSH and CDR2 is LQKENI. This CDR3 is CASSPAGTGGRGEQYF. The CDR3 coding sequence is TGTGCCAGCTCACCAGCCGGGACAGGCGGTCGGGGCGAGCAGTACTTC.

The gene calls are TRBV9 and TRBJ1-2; D not certain. CDR3 length: 13 amino acids. The V gene lost 3 bases and the J gene lost 8 bases, with 14 bases spanning the gap. Germline-derived CDR1 and CDR2 are SGDLS and YYNGEE. CDR3 in amino acids: CASSALLREGYTF. The CDR3 DNA reads TGTGCCAGCAGCGCCCTGTTGAGAGAGGGCTACACCTTC.

The chain recombines TRBV5-4 with TRBJ1-2, with 8 bases that match TRBD1. Trimming at V came to 4 bases and at J to 4 bases, leaving 12 bases not matched to a gene. CDR1 is SGHNT, CDR2 YYREEE, per germline (reference sequence). The length of the CDR3 is 16 residues. CDR3 sequence: CASSPNWGQDVYGYTF. CDR3 coding DNA: TGTGCCAGCAGCCCTAACTGGGGACAGGACGTCTATGGCTACACCTTC. The complete variable domain, with remaining parts taken from reference TRBV5-4 and TRBJ1-2, reads ETGVTQSPTHLIKTRGQQVTLRCSSQSGHNTVSWYQQALGQGPQFIFQYYREEENGRGNFPPRFSGLQFPNYSSELNVNALELDDSALYLCASSPNWGQDVYGYTFGSGTRLTVV.

The V call is TRBV5-1, the J call TRBJ2-1; D unresolved. This CDR3 comprises 16 residues. Trimming took off 2 bases at V and 5 bases at J, with 17 bases between the two ends. Germline V gives CDR1 SGHRS, CDR2 YFSETQ. This chain's CDR3 is CASSFPSLTTHNEQFF. The CDR3 nucleotides are TGCGCCAGCAGCTTCCCCTCCTTAACCACTCACAATGAGCAGTTCTTC.

This chain links TRBV2 with TRBJ2-7; 11 bases match TRBD2. The junction had 3 bases not matched to a gene; V was cut back by 3 bases and J by 2 bases. Germline assignment: CDR1 SNHLY and CDR2 FYNNEI. The CDR3 runs to 15 residues. The CDR3 nucleotides read TGTGCCAGCAGTGATTTTAGCGGGGGGGCCTACGAGCAGTACTTC. Its protein product is CASSDFSGGAYEQYF.

This chain joins TRBV5-4 and TRBJ2-7, with a possible D match to TRBD2 (5 bases). Trimming left V 4 bases short and J 6 bases short, with 8 bases between. This CDR3 comprises 11 residues. Germline-derived CDR1 and CDR2 are SGHNT and YYREEE (reference sequence). The CDR3 loop reads CASSVGGEQYF. The DNA for the CDR3 is TGTGCCAGCAGCGTTGGAGGCGAGCAGTACTTC.

The genes are TRBV7-3 and TRBJ2-3, with 10 bases matching TRBD2. Germline trimming cut 8 bases from V and 6 bases from J; bases unmatched to any gene: 11. Germline V gives CDR1 SGHTA, CDR2 FQGTGA. The CDR3 is 15 residues long. DNA of the CDR3: TGTGCCAGCGGAGCTATAGCGGGGGGCGGGGATACGCAGTATTTT. This codes for CASGAIAGGGDTQYF.

The chain couples TRBV6-4 to TRBJ1-2; D is ambiguous. The ends were cut back, 6 bases at V and 0 bases at J, with 17 bases in the middle. CDR1 is MRHNA, CDR2 SNTAGT, per germline. The CDR3 contains 16 residues. CDR3 in amino acids: CASSPLWSVANYGYTF. As DNA, the CDR3 is TGTGCCAGCAGCCCCCTTTGGAGTGTAGCTAACTATGGCTACACCTTC.

The V call is TRBV5-6, the J call TRBJ1-1; tentatively, D is TRBD1 (6 bases). With 4 bases removed from V and 5 bases from J, the gap between germline ends came to 15 bases. CDR3 size: 14 residues. Germline CDR1 SGHDT, CDR2 YYEEEE. The CDR3 region is CASSTGTAWTEAFF. CDR3 sequence (DNA): TGTGCCAGCAGCACAGGGACGGCGTGGACTGAAGCTTTCTTT.

The sample holds one count of this clone. The J gene is TRBJ2-1, the V gene TRBV7-9, with 9 positions matching TRBD2. After removal of 5 bases from V and 4 bases from J, the junction contained 9 bases not matched to a gene. CDR1 SEHNR and CDR2 FQNEAQ come from the germline V gene (reference sequence). The CDR3 spans 16 residues. CDR3 DNA sequence: TGTGCCAGCAGCGCCGTAATAGCGGGAGTATACAATGAGCAGTTCTTC. It translates to CASSAVIAGVYNEQFF.

The chain employs TRBV19 and TRBJ1-1, with 9 bases lining up with TRBD1. The V and J ends lost 5 bases and 5 bases, in that order; junction bases with no gene match: 6. The CDR3 runs to 14 residues. Germline CDR1 reads LNHDA; CDR2 reads SQIVND (reference sequence). This CDR3 is CASSGQGLGTEAFF. The CDR3 DNA reads TGTGCCAGTAGTGGACAGGGGTTGGGAACTGAAGCTTTCTTT. The full variable domain, its missing parts supplied by reference TRBV19 and TRBJ1-1, is DGGITQSPKYLFRKEGQNVTLSCEQNLNHDAMYWYRQDPGQGLRLIYYSQIVNDFQKGDIAEGYSVSREKKESFPLTVTSAQKNPTAFYLCASSGQGLGTEAFFGQGTRLTVV.

This clone showed up just once. The rearrangement joins TRBV27 to TRBJ2-3; TRBD2 agrees at 11 bases. The CDR3 loop spans 19 amino acids. The germline V gene encodes CDR1 MNHEY and CDR2 SMNVEV (reference sequence). J lost 2 bases, V lost 6 bases, and 16 bases had no gene match. The CDR3 loop is CASRIGSGRALIPTDTQYF. CDR3 in DNA: TGTGCCAGCAGAATCGGTAGCGGGAGGGCATTAATACCCACAGATACGCAGTATTTT.

This clone appeared once. The chain combines TRBV28 with TRBJ2-1; TRBD2 matches 11 bases. Germline V CDR1 and CDR2: MDHEN, SYDVKM. V shed 3 bases, J shed 4 bases, and the junction held 2 bases outside the gene matches. CDR3 length: 15 amino acids. CDR3 in amino acids: CASSLLAGGYNEQFF. CDR3 DNA sequence: TGTGCCAGCAGTTTGTTAGCGGGAGGGTACAATGAGCAGTTCTTC.

This sequence joins TRBV15 and TRBJ2-5; the D gene is possibly TRBD2 (7 bases). V shed 5 bases and J shed 5 bases, with 21 bases lying between them. Germline lookup yields CDR1 LNHNV and CDR2 YYDKDF (reference sequence). The CDR3 has 16 residues. CDR3 DNA: TGTGCCACCAGCGGGGGAGGGGGGTCCCCAATGGAGACCCAGTACTTC. It encodes CATSGGGGSPMETQYF.

V is TRBV7-8 and J is TRBJ2-7; 8 bases line up with TRBD1. The CDR3 is made up of 19 amino acids. V was clipped by 5 bases and J by 2 bases; unmatched bases: 20. Germline CDR1 and CDR2: SGHVS and FQNEAQ. This CDR3 reads CASSPPRGQEKPTTYEQYF. In DNA, the CDR3 is TGTGCCAGCAGCCCCCCTAGGGGACAGGAGAAACCAACAACCTACGAGCAGTACTTC.